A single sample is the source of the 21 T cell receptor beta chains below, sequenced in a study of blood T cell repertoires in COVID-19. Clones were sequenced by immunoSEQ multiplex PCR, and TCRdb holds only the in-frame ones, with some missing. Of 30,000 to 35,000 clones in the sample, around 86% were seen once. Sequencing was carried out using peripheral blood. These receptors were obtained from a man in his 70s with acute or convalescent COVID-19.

CDR3 loop: CASSQGGTGSYEQYF. Written as DNA, the CDR3 is TGTGCCAGCAGCCAAGGAGGGACAGGGAGCTACGAGCAGTACTTC. This chain uses TRBV14 with TRBJ2-7; TRBD1 matches at 9 bases. The CDR3 loop spans 15 amino acids. Germline CDR1 is SGHDN and CDR2 is FVKESK. V lost 1 base to trimming and J lost 3 bases; unmatched junction nucleotides: 4.

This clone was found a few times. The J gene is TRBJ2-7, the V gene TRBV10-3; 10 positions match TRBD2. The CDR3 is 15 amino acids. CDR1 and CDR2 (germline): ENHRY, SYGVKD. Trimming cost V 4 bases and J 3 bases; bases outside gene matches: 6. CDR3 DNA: TGTGCCATCAGTGTAGGTCTAGCGGGAGACTACGAGCAGTACTTC. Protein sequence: CAISVGLAGDYEQYF.

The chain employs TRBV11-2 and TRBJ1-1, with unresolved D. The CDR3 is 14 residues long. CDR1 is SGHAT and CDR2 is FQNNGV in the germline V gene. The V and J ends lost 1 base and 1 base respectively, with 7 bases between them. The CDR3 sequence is CASSLGFRNTEAFF. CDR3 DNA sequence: TGTGCCAGCAGCTTAGGGTTCAGGAACACTGAAGCTTTCTTT.

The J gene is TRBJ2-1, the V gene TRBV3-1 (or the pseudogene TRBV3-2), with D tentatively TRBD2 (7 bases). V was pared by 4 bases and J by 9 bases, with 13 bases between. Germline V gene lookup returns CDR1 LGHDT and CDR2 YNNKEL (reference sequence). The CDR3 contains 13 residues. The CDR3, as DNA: TGTGCCAGCAGCCTCGGCGGGGGCACTGAGCAGTTCTTC. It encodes CASSLGGGTEQFF.

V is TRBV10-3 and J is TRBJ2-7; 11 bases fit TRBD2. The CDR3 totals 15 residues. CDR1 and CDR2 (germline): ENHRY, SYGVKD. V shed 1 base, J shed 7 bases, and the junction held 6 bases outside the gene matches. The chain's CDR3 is CAISEFSGRAGEQYF. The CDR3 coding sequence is TGTGCCATCAGTGAGTTTAGCGGGAGGGCAGGGGAGCAGTACTTC.

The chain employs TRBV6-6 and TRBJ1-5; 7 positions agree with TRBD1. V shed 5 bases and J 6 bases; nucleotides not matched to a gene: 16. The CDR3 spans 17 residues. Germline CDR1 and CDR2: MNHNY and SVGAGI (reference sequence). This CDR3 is CASSPYFGTEVAQPQHF. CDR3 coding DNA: TGTGCCAGCAGTCCTTATTTCGGGACAGAAGTAGCTCAGCCCCAGCATTTT.

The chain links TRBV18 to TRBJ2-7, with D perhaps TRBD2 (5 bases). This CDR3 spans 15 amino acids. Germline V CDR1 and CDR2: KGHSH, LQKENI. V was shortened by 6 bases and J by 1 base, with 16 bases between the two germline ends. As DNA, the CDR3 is TGTGCCAGCTCGCAACAGCGGTCCAGGTCCTACGAGCAGTACTTC. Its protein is CASSQQRSRSYEQYF. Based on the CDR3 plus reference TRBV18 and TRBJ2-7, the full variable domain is NAGVMQNPRHLVRRRGQEARLRCSPMKGHSHVYWYRQLPEEGLKFMVYLQKENIIDESGMPKERFSAEFPKEGPSILRIQQVVRGDSAAYFCASSQQRSRSYEQYFGPGTRLTVT.

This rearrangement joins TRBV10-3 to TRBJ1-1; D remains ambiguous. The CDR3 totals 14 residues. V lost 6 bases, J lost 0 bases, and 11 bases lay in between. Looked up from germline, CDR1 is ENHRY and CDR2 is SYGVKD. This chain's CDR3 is CAIRKVGLNTEAFF. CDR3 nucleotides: TGTGCCATCAGGAAAGTTGGCCTGAACACTGAAGCTTTCTTT.

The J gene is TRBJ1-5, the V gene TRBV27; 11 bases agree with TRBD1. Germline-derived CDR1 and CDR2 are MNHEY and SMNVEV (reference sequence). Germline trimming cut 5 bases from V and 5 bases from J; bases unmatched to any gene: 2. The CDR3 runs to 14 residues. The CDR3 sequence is CASSGQGADQPQHF. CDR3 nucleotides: TGTGCCAGCAGTGGACAGGGGGCTGATCAGCCCCAGCATTTT.

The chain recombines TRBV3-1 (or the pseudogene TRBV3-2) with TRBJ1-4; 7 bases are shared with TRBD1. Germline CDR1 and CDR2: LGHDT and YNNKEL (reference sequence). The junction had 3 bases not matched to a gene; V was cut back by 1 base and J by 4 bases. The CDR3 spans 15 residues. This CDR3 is CASSQVDRLNEKLFF. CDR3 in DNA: TGTGCCAGCAGCCAAGTGGACAGGCTTAATGAAAAACTGTTTTTT.

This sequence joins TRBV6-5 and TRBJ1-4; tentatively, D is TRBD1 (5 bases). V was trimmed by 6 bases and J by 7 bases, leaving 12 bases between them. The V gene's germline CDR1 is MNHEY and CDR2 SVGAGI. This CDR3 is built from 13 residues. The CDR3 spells CASRNPGIEKLFF. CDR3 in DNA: TGTGCCAGCAGAAACCCAGGGATTGAAAAACTGTTTTTT.

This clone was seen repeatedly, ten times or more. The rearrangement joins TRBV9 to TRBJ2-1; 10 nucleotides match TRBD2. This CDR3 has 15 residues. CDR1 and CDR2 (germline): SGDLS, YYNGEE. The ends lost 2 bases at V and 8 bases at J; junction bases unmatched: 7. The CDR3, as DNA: TGTGCCAGCAGCGTCGCCGGGACTAGCGATGATGAGCAGTTCTTC. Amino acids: CASSVAGTSDDEQFF.

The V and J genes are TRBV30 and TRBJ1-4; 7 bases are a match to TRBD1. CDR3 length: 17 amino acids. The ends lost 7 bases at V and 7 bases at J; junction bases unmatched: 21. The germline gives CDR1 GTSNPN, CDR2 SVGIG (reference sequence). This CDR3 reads CASPTGGGGTLREKLFF. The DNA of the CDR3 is TGTGCCTCACCCACCGGAGGGGGCGGGACTCTTCGTGAAAAACTGTTTTTT.

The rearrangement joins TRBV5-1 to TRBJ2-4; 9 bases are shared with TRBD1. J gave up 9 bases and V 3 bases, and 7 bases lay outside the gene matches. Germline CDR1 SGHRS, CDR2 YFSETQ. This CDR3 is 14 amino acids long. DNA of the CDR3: TGCGCCAGCAGCTCGGAGACAGGGGGTGGCATTCAGTACTTC. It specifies CASSSETGGGIQYF.

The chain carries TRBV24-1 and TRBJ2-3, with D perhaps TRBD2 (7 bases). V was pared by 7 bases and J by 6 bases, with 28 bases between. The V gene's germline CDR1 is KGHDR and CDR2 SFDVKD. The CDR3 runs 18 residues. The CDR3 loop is CATSDARWGAGESDTQYF. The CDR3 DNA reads TGTGCCACCAGCGATGCCCGGTGGGGGGCGGGAGAATCCGATACGCAGTATTTT.

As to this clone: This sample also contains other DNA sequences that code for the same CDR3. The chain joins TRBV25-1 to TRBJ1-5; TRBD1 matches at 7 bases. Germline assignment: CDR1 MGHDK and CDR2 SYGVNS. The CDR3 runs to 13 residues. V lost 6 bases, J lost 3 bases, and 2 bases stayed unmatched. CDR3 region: CASRQGFNQPQHF. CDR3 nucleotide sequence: TGTGCCAGCAGACAGGGGTTCAATCAGCCCCAGCATTTT.

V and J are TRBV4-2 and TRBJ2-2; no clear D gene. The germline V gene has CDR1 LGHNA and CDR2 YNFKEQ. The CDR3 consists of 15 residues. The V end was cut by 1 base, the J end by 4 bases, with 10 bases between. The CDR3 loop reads CASSQGMTGTGELFF. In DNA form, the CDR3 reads TGTGCCAGCAGCCAAGGAATGACGGGCACCGGGGAGCTGTTTTTT.

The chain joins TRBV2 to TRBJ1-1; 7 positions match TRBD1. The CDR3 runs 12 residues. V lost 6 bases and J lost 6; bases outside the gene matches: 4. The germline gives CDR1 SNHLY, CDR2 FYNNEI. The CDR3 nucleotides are TGTGCCAGCAGCCTAGGACAGGCTGAAGCTTTCTTT. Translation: CASSLGQAEAFF. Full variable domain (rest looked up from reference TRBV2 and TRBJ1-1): EPEVTQTPSHQVTQMGQEVILRCVPISNHLYFYWYRQILGQKVEFLVSFYNNEISEKSEIFDDQFSVERPDGSNFTLKIRSTKLEDSAMYFCASSLGQAEAFFGQGTRLTVV.

CDR3: CASSSRTGAGANVLTF. The CDR3 nucleotides are TGTGCCAGCAGCTCCCGGACAGGGGCGGGGGCCAACGTCCTGACTTTC. The chain couples TRBV13 to TRBJ2-6, with 9 bases fitting TRBD1. Germline assignment: CDR1 PRHDT and CDR2 FYEKMQ (reference sequence). V lost 4 bases to trimming and J lost 4 bases; unmatched junction nucleotides: 5. The CDR3 extends over 16 amino acids.

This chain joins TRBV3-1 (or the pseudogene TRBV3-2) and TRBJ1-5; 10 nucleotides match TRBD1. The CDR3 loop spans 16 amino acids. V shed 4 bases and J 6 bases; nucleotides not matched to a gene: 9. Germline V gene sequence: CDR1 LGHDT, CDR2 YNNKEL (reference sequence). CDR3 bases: TGTGCCAGCAGCCTCGGCGGGACAGGGGAGGCTCAGCCCCAGCATTTT. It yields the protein CASSLGGTGEAQPQHF.

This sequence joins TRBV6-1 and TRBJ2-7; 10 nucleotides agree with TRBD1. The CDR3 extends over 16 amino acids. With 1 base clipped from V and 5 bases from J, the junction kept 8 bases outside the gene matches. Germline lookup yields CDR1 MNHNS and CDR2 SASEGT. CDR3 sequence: CASSEVAGQGQHEQYF. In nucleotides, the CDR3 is TGTGCCAGCAGTGAAGTAGCGGGACAGGGGCAGCACGAGCAGTACTTC.